A selection of T cell receptor beta chains follows, all from one sample in a study of blood T cell repertoires in COVID-19. Some clones are missing from TCRdb's copy, which holds only in-frame ones; the method was immunoSEQ multiplex PCR. The sample has 120,000 to 150,000 clones; about 83% are singletons. What was sequenced was peripheral blood. The receptors stem from a woman aged 50 to 60 with active or convalescent COVID-19. Each CDR3 is given with its conserved first and last residue. Each record gives: V gene, D gene, J gene, clone size, CDR3 protein. The D gene is left open where the match is weak. Some rows mark clone size as missing; the rest say once, few, many or name a class of expanded clone.

v_call: TRBV19
d_call: -
j_call: TRBJ1-1
clone_size: -
cdr3_aa: CASSAPGQSTEAFF

v_call: TRBV27
d_call: TRBD1
j_call: TRBJ1-1
clone_size: -
cdr3_aa: CASSPFTGAAFF

v_call: TRBV2
d_call: -
j_call: TRBJ1-5
clone_size: -
cdr3_aa: CASRGTPGVQPQHF

v_call: TRBV4-3
d_call: -
j_call: TRBJ2-1
clone_size: -
cdr3_aa: CASSQDLGPIHSYNEQFF

v_call: TRBV30
d_call: -
j_call: TRBJ2-7
clone_size: few
cdr3_aa: CAWSAPGPGLYEQYF

v_call: TRBV2
d_call: -
j_call: TRBJ2-7
clone_size: -
cdr3_aa: CASNLGPYEQYF

v_call: TRBV11-3
d_call: -
j_call: TRBJ1-1
clone_size: once
cdr3_aa: CASSPGAAENTEAFF

v_call: TRBV28
d_call: -
j_call: TRBJ1-1
clone_size: -
cdr3_aa: CASTPLRTDQAFF

v_call: TRBV7-2
d_call: -
j_call: TRBJ2-2
clone_size: once
cdr3_aa: CASSLAGANTGELFF

v_call: TRBV9
d_call: TRBD2
j_call: TRBJ2-3
clone_size: once
cdr3_aa: CASSARGARTDTQYF

v_call: TRBV25-1
d_call: TRBD1
j_call: TRBJ1-2
clone_size: -
cdr3_aa: CASRAQGAEGYGYTF

v_call: TRBV29-1
d_call: TRBD1
j_call: TRBJ1-4
clone_size: -
cdr3_aa: CSVTRQGGLEKLFF

v_call: TRBV5-6
d_call: -
j_call: TRBJ1-5
clone_size: -
cdr3_aa: CASSYRGNRNQPQHF

v_call: TRBV19
d_call: -
j_call: TRBJ1-1
clone_size: -
cdr3_aa: CASSIFYTEGVGTEAFF

v_call: TRBV2
d_call: -
j_call: TRBJ1-5
clone_size: few
cdr3_aa: CASSVDRNQPQHF

v_call: TRBV5-1
d_call: -
j_call: TRBJ1-1
clone_size: -
cdr3_aa: CASSLVPGENTEAFF

v_call: TRBV19
d_call: -
j_call: TRBJ1-2
clone_size: -
cdr3_aa: CASSPGAYGYTF

v_call: TRBV19
d_call: -
j_call: TRBJ2-2
clone_size: -
cdr3_aa: CASSIRQGTTGELFF

v_call: TRBV11-2
d_call: -
j_call: TRBJ2-5
clone_size: -
cdr3_aa: CASSLGGSQETQYF

v_call: TRBV3-1/TRBV3-2
d_call: TRBD1
j_call: TRBJ1-2
clone_size: -
cdr3_aa: CASSRVGQRLNYGYTF

v_call: TRBV6-1
d_call: -
j_call: TRBJ1-1
clone_size: -
cdr3_aa: CASSEAGGPMNTEAFF

v_call: TRBV27
d_call: -
j_call: TRBJ1-5
clone_size: -
cdr3_aa: CASSLPLTEYSNQPQHF

v_call: TRBV7-8
d_call: -
j_call: TRBJ1-2
clone_size: -
cdr3_aa: CASSPGDGYTF

v_call: TRBV10-3
d_call: TRBD2
j_call: TRBJ2-2
clone_size: -
cdr3_aa: CAISEGGLAGNTGELFF

v_call: TRBV7-2
d_call: TRBD2
j_call: TRBJ2-3
clone_size: -
cdr3_aa: CASSLERGARDTQYF

v_call: TRBV3-1/TRBV3-2
d_call: -
j_call: TRBJ1-6
clone_size: -
cdr3_aa: CASSQERWGGALENSPLHF

v_call: TRBV30
d_call: TRBD1
j_call: TRBJ1-6
clone_size: -
cdr3_aa: CAWAGQGNSPLHF

v_call: TRBV7-9
d_call: TRBD2
j_call: TRBJ2-7
clone_size: -
cdr3_aa: CASSEAAGAAYEQYF

v_call: TRBV3-1/TRBV3-2
d_call: TRBD1
j_call: TRBJ1-2
clone_size: -
cdr3_aa: CASSRTGATVDYGYTF

v_call: TRBV7-2
d_call: TRBD2
j_call: TRBJ2-3
clone_size: -
cdr3_aa: CASSLDHQRGPDRYF

v_call: TRBV6-5
d_call: TRBD2
j_call: TRBJ2-2
clone_size: -
cdr3_aa: CASSYSGRAAGELFF

v_call: TRBV19
d_call: TRBD2
j_call: TRBJ2-3
clone_size: -
cdr3_aa: CASSSGRRTDTQYF

v_call: TRBV2
d_call: -
j_call: TRBJ2-3
clone_size: few
cdr3_aa: CASSVLGLSTDTQYF

v_call: TRBV28
d_call: TRBD1
j_call: TRBJ1-2
clone_size: -
cdr3_aa: CASSLDRVYGYTF

v_call: TRBV5-1
d_call: TRBD2
j_call: TRBJ2-5
clone_size: -
cdr3_aa: CASSNRLAGEGETQYF

v_call: TRBV28
d_call: -
j_call: TRBJ2-6
clone_size: -
cdr3_aa: CASSLGGSGANVLTF

v_call: TRBV6-5
d_call: -
j_call: TRBJ1-4
clone_size: once
cdr3_aa: CASGRGIEKLFF

v_call: TRBV28
d_call: TRBD2
j_call: TRBJ2-3
clone_size: -
cdr3_aa: CASNSGTSPQYF

v_call: TRBV10-3
d_call: TRBD2
j_call: TRBJ2-7
clone_size: -
cdr3_aa: CAISTSGGSSYEQYF

v_call: TRBV7-2
d_call: TRBD2
j_call: TRBJ2-5
clone_size: -
cdr3_aa: CASSRTSGRGQETQYF

v_call: TRBV7-2
d_call: -
j_call: TRBJ1-5
clone_size: -
cdr3_aa: CASSLGYYSNQPQHF

v_call: TRBV6-5
d_call: -
j_call: TRBJ1-4
clone_size: -
cdr3_aa: CASSYSKGVEKLFF

v_call: TRBV6-5
d_call: -
j_call: TRBJ1-5
clone_size: -
cdr3_aa: CASRQGNSNQPQHF

v_call: TRBV19
d_call: -
j_call: TRBJ1-1
clone_size: -
cdr3_aa: CASSITGVNTEAFF

v_call: TRBV20-1
d_call: TRBD2
j_call: TRBJ2-5
clone_size: -
cdr3_aa: CSASGLAGGWETQYF

v_call: TRBV11-2
d_call: TRBD2
j_call: TRBJ2-3
clone_size: -
cdr3_aa: CASSYLGTRRSSTDTQYF

v_call: TRBV7-2
d_call: TRBD2
j_call: TRBJ2-5
clone_size: -
cdr3_aa: CASSPGTSGGARETQYF

v_call: TRBV6-5
d_call: -
j_call: TRBJ2-3
clone_size: -
cdr3_aa: CASIEGSTDTQYF

v_call: TRBV30
d_call: TRBD1
j_call: TRBJ2-5
clone_size: -
cdr3_aa: CAWTKGAPNDRQETQYF

v_call: TRBV5-4
d_call: -
j_call: TRBJ2-7
clone_size: -
cdr3_aa: CASSLSVTGIGNEQYF

v_call: TRBV19
d_call: TRBD1
j_call: TRBJ1-2
clone_size: few
cdr3_aa: CASSTTGWTNYGYTF

v_call: TRBV7-6
d_call: -
j_call: TRBJ1-2
clone_size: -
cdr3_aa: CASSFSGDYGYTF

v_call: TRBV2
d_call: -
j_call: TRBJ1-2
clone_size: -
cdr3_aa: CASSDGGVDYGYTF

v_call: TRBV6-2/TRBV6-3
d_call: -
j_call: TRBJ2-2
clone_size: -
cdr3_aa: CASRPAGLSNTGELFF